This T cell receptor beta chain stems from a study of regulatory T cells in long-lasting Graves disease. Time point specified: persistent/refractory GD, antithyroid drugs over 5 years with positive TRAb. With RNA extracted from PBMCs as input, the TCR library was made. CDR3-region Arm-PCR and iRepertoire HTBI primers produced the TCR beta libraries. Authors' processing steps: Samples jointly harbored fewer than 65 TRBV and approximately 15 TRBJ segments. One entry per CDR3 protein results from TCRdb running MiXCR on the multiplex PCR reads. For this entry, the V and J calls and clone size follow TCRdb and not the study's own pipeline. The table has about 470,000 distinct CDR3 sequences, 20% to 25% seen once. This CDR3 comprises 14 residues. V lost 7 bases, J lost 4 bases, and 17 bases lay in between. The germline V gene encodes CDR1 SGDLS and CDR2 YYNGEE.

This chain uses TRBV9 with TRBJ1-1; possible D gene TRBD1, 6 bases. The origin of this receptor is a female donor with Graves disease. The source was peripheral blood mononuclear cells (PBMCs), collected when the disease was refractory, from a patient treated with antithyroid drugs. For the CDR3, the DNA is TGTGCCAGCGCCCCGACAGGAGGAGGCACTGAAGCTTTCTTT. Translation gives CASAPTGGGTEAFF. The full variable domain, in which reference TRBV9 and TRBJ1-1 provide the parts outside the CDR3, is DSGVTQTPKHLITATGQRVTLRCSPRSGDLSVYWYQQSLDQGLQFLIQYYNGEERAKGNILERFSAQQFPDLHSELNLSSLELGDSALYFCASAPTGGGTEAFFGQGTRLTVV.